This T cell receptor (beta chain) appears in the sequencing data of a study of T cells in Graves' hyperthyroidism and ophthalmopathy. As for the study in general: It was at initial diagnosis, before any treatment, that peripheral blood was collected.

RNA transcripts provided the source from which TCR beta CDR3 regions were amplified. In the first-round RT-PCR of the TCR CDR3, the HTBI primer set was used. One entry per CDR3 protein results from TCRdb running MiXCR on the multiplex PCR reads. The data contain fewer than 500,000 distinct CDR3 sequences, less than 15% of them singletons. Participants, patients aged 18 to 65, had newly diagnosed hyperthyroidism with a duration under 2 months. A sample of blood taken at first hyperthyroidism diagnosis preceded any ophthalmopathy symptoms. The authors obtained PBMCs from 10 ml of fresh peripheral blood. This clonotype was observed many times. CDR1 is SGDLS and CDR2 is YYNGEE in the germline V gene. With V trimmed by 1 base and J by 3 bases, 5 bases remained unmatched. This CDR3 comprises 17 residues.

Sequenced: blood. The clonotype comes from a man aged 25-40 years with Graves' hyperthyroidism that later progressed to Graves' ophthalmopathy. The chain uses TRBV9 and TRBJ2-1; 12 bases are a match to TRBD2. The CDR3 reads CASSVLAGGRDYNEQFF. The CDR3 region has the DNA TGTGCCAGCAGCGTACTAGCGGGGGGGCGAGACTACAATGAGCAGTTCTTC.